These 10 T cell receptor beta chains were sequenced from one sample in a study of beta chain features in type 1 diabetes. The sequenced template was cDNA made from the entire isolated RNA. Clones were read by immunoSEQ multiplex PCR, and TCRdb kept only the in-frame ones, dropping some. The sample records approximately 470,000 clones, 30% being singletons. Sequenced: naive CD4+ T cells from blood. These TCRs come from a man aged 18 to 29 in good health.

This clone was recorded a few times. The J gene is TRBJ1-1, the V gene TRBV10-1, with D possibly TRBD1 on 5 matching bases. Between the trimmed V and J ends, which lost 6 bases and 0 bases, there was a span of 8 bases. The length of the CDR3 is 13 residues. Germline CDR1 is WNHNN and CDR2 is SYGVQD (reference sequence). The CDR3 here is CASREGLNTEAFF. CDR3 DNA sequence: TGCGCCAGCAGAGAGGGGTTGAACACTGAAGCTTTCTTT.

This clone came up a few times. The rearrangement links TRBV2 to TRBJ2-5, with 9 bases fitting TRBD2. The length of the CDR3 is 15 residues. In germline, CDR1 is SNHLY, CDR2 FYNNEI. Losses at the gene ends were 2 bases for V and 5 bases for J; bases not matched to a gene: 6. In DNA, the CDR3 is TGTGCCAGCAGTGAAAGGGCGGGAGGGACGGAGACCCAGTACTTC. Protein: CASSERAGGTETQYF. Full variable domain (outside the CDR3, taken from reference TRBV2 and TRBJ2-5): EPEVTQTPSHQVTQMGQEVILRCVPISNHLYFYWYRQILGQKVEFLVSFYNNEISEKSEIFDDQFSVERPDGSNFTLKIRSTKLEDSAMYFCASSERAGGTETQYFGPGTRLLVL.

A few counts support this clone. The gene calls are TRBV5-1 and TRBJ2-1; D possibly uses TRBD1 or TRBD2 (5 bases each). This CDR3 comprises 19 residues. V was clipped by 5 bases and J by 1 base, with 25 bases between them. Germline V gene data show CDR1 as SGHRS and CDR2 as YFSETQ. Written as DNA, the CDR3 is TGCGCCAGCAGGGCTATGGGACGTTTAAATTTAACTTCCTACAATGAGCAGTTCTTC. Encoded protein: CASRAMGRLNLTSYNEQFF.

The chain combines TRBV5-4 with TRBJ1-2; D is uncertain. Germline CDR1 reads SGHNT; CDR2 reads YYREEE (reference sequence). The CDR3 is made up of 14 amino acids. V lost 1 base and J 7 bases, leaving 14 bases between the germline ends. CDR3 sequence: CASSLWQTFAGYTF. In nucleotides, the CDR3 is TGTGCCAGCAGCTTGTGGCAGACGTTTGCTGGCTACACCTTC.

The J gene is TRBJ2-1, the V gene TRBV9; the D is unclear. The CDR3 runs to 14 residues. The V and J ends lost 2 bases and 4 bases respectively, with 10 bases between them. The germline V gene has CDR1 SGDLS and CDR2 YYNGEE. The CDR3 spells CASSVQAQYNEQFF. The CDR3 bases are TGTGCCAGCAGCGTCCAGGCGCAGTACAATGAGCAGTTCTTC.

This clone occurred a few times. This chain uses TRBV15 with TRBJ2-1; no definite D call. CDR3 length: 16 amino acids. From germline, CDR1 is LNHNV and CDR2 YYDKDF (reference sequence). Trimming left V 1 base short and J 0 bases short, with 10 bases between. The CDR3 loop is CATSRGVTFSYNEQFF. In nucleotides, the CDR3 is TGTGCCACCAGCAGAGGGGTCACCTTCTCCTACAATGAGCAGTTCTTC.

The chain combines TRBV7-2 with TRBJ2-7, with D perhaps matching TRBD1 (6 bases). The V end lost 4 bases, the J end lost 3 bases, and 13 bases lay between the germline ends. From germline, CDR1 is SGHTA and CDR2 FQGNSA. There are 14 residues in the CDR3. Here the CDR3 DNA reads TGTGCCAGCAGCTCGCTTGGACAGTTCTACGAGCAGTACTTC. Translation: CASSSLGQFYEQYF.

This chain uses TRBV7-3 with TRBJ2-5; D is perhaps TRBD2 (6 bases). With 5 bases removed from V and 1 base from J, the gap between germline ends came to 8 bases. This CDR3 is 13 amino acids long. Germline V gene sequence: CDR1 SGHTA, CDR2 FQGTGA. The CDR3: CASSPGSQETQYF. CDR3 nucleotide sequence: TGTGCCAGCAGCCCCGGGAGCCAAGAGACCCAGTACTTC. Full variable domain (rest looked up from reference TRBV7-3 and TRBJ2-5): GAGVSQTPSNKVTEKGKYVELRCDPISGHTALYWYRQSLGQGPEFLIYFQGTGAADDSGLPNDRFFAVRPEGSVSTLKIQRTERGDSAVYLCASSPGSQETQYFGPGTRLLVL.

There are a few counts of this clone. The chain has TRBV29-1 and TRBJ2-1; 8 bases are a match to TRBD1. From germline, CDR1 is SQVTM and CDR2 ANQGSEA. Germline trimming cut 4 bases from V and 1 base from J; bases unmatched to any gene: 3. CDR3 length equals 14 residues. The CDR3 is CSVVRQGSYNEQFF. The CDR3 nucleotides are TGCAGCGTTGTCAGACAGGGGTCCTACAATGAGCAGTTCTTC.

This clone was seen more than once but under ten times. The CDR3 nucleotides are TGCGCCAGCAGCTTGGGTGCCAATGAGCAGTTCTTC. Its translation: CASSLGANEQFF. The chain combines TRBV5-1 with TRBJ2-1; D uncertain. The CDR3 has 12 residues. From germline, CDR1 is SGHRS and CDR2 YFSETQ. V lost 0 bases, J lost 6 bases, and 4 bases lay in between.